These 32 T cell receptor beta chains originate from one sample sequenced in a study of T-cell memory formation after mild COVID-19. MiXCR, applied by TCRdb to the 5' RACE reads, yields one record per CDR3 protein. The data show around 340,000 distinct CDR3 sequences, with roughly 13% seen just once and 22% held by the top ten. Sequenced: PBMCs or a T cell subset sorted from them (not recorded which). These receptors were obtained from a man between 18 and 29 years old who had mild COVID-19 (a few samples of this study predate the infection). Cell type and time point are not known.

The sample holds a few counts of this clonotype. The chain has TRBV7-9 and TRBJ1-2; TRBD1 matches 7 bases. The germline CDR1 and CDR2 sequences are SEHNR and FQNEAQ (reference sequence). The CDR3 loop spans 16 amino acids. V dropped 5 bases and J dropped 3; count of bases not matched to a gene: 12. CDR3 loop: CASSTLDREGDYGYTF. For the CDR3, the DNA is TGTGCCAGCAGCACCCTCGACAGGGAAGGAGACTATGGCTACACCTTC.

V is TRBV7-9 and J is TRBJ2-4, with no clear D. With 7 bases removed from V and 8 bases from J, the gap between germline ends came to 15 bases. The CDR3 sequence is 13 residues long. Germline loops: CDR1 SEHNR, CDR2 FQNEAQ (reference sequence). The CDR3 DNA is TGTGCCAGCACCTTTACGTTGCTAGACATTCAGTACTTC. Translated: CASTFTLLDIQYF.

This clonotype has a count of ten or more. DNA of the CDR3: TGTGCCAGCAGCACCTTTCCCGGGACTAGAGGGTCAGAGACCCAGTACTTC. Protein: CASSTFPGTRGSETQYF. J is TRBJ2-5 and V is TRBV7-7; 8 nucleotides match TRBD2. The CDR3 totals 17 residues. Germline CDR1 is SSHAT and CDR2 is FNYEAQ (reference sequence). V trimming: 5 bases; J trimming: 4 bases; junction bases outside the gene matches: 15.

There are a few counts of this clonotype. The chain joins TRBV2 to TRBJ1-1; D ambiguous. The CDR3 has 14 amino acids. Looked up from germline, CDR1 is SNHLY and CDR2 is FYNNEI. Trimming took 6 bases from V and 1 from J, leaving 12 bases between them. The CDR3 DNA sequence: TGTGCCAGCAGCAAGGACGGAGGGAACACTGAAGCTTTCTTT. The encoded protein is CASSKDGGNTEAFF. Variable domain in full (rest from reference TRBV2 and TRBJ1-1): EPEVTQTPSHQVTQMGQEVILRCVPISNHLYFYWYRQILGQKVEFLVSFYNNEISEKSEIFDDQFSVERPDGSNFTLKIRSTKLEDSAMYFCASSKDGGNTEAFFGQGTRLTVV.

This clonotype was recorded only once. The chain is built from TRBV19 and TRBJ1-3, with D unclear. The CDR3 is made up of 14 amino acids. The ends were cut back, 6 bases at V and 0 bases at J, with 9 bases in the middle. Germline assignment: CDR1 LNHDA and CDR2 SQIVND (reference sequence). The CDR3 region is CASRNRNSGNTIYF. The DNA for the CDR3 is TGTGCCAGTAGAAACAGAAACTCTGGAAACACCATATATTTT. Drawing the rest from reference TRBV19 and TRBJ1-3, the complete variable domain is DGGITQSPKYLFRKEGQNVTLSCEQNLNHDAMYWYRQDPGQGLRLIYYSQIVNDFQKGDIAEGYSVSREKKESFPLTVTSAQKNPTAFYLCASRNRNSGNTIYFGEGSWLTVV.

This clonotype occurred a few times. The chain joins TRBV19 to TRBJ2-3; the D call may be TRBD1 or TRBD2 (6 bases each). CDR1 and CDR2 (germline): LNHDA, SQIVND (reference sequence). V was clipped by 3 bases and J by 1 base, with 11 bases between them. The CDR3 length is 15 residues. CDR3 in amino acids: CASSIGGPGTDTQYF. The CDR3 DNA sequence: TGTGCCAGTAGTATCGGGGGCCCTGGCACAGATACGCAGTATTTT.

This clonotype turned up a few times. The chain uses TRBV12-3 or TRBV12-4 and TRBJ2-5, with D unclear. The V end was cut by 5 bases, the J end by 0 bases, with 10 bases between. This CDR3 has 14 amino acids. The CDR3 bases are TGTGCCAGCAGTACGCAACAGTACCAAGAGACCCAGTACTTC. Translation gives CASSTQQYQETQYF.

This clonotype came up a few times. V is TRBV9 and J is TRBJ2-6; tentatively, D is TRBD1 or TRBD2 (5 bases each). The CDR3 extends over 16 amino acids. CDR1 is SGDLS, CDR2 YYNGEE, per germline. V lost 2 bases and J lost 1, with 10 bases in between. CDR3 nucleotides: TGTGCCAGCAGCGTGGGACCGGGATCTGGGGCCAACGTCCTGACTTTC. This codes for CASSVGPGSGANVLTF.

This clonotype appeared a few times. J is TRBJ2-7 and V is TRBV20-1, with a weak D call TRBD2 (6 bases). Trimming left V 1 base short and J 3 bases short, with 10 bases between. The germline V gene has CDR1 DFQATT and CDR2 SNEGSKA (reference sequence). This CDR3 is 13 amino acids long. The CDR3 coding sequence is TGCAGTGCTAGAGGCGGGGCAAGCTACGAGCAGTACTTC. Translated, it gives CSARGGASYEQYF.

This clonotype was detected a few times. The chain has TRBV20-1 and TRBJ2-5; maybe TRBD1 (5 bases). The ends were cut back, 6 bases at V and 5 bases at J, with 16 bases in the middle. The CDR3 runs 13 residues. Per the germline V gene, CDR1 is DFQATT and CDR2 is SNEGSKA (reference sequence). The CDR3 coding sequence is TGCAGTGCCAGGGCCCACTTGGCGGAGACCCAGTACTTC. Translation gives CSARAHLAETQYF.

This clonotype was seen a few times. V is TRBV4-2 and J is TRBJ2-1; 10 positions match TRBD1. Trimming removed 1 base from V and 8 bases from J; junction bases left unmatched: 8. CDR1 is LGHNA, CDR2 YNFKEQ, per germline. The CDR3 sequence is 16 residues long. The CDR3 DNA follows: TGTGCCAGCAGCCAAGTCGAGGGACAGGGGTTCTATGAGCAGTTCTTC. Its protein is CASSQVEGQGFYEQFF.

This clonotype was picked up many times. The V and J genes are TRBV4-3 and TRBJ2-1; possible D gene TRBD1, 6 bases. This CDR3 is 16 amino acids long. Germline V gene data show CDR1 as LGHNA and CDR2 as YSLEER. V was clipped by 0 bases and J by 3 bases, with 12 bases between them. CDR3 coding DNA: TGCGCCAGCAGCCAAGATTGGGTAGGGGGCTACAATGAGCAGTTCTTC. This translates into CASSQDWVGGYNEQFF.

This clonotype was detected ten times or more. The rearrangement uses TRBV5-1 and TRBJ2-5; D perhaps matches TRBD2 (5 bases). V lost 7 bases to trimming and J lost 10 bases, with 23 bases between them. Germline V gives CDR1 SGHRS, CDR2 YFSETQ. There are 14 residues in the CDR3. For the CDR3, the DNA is TGCGCCAGCCAACCCGGAGGACGGAAGTTGGACCAGTACTTC. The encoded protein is CASQPGGRKLDQYF.

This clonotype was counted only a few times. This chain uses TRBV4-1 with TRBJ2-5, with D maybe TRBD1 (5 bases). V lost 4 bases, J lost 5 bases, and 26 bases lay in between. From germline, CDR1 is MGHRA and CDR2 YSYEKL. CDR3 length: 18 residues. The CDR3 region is CASSPLPYAGYRVETQYF. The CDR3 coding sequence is TGCGCCAGCAGCCCATTACCTTACGCAGGGTATCGTGTGGAGACCCAGTACTTC.

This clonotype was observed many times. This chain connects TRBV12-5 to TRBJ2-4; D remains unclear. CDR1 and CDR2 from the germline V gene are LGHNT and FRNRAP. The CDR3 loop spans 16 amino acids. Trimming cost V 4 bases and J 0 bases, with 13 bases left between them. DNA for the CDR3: TGTGCTAGTGGTTCTCAGCCGTCCCTAGCCAAAAACATTCAGTACTTC. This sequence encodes CASGSQPSLAKNIQYF.

The chain's CDR3 is CASSSPTGGYTEAFF. CDR3 nucleotide sequence: TGTGCCAGCAGTTCTCCGACAGGGGGGTACACTGAAGCTTTCTTT. V is TRBV6-5 and J is TRBJ1-1; 9 positions match TRBD1. Per the germline V gene, CDR1 is MNHEY and CDR2 is SVGAGI. Germline trimming cut 4 bases from V and 3 bases from J; bases unmatched to any gene: 6. The CDR3 is made up of 15 amino acids.

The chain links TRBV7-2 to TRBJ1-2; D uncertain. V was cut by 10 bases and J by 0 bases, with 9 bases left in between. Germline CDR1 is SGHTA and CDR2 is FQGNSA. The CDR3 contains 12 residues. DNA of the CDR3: TGTGCCACGGCGTACTCTAACTATGGCTACACCTTC. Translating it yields CATAYSNYGYTF.

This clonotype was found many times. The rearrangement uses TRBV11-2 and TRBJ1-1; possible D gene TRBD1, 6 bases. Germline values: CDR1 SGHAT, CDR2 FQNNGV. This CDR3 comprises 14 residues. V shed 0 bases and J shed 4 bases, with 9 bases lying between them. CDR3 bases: TGTGCCAGCAGCTTAGAGCAGGGGCTCACTGAAGCTTTCTTT. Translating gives CASSLEQGLTEAFF.

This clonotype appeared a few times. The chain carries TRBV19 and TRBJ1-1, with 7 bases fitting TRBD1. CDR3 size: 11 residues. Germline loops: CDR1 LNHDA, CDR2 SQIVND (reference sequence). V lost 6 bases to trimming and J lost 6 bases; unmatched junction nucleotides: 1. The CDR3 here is CASRDRAEAFF. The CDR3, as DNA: TGTGCCAGTAGAGACAGGGCTGAAGCTTTCTTT.

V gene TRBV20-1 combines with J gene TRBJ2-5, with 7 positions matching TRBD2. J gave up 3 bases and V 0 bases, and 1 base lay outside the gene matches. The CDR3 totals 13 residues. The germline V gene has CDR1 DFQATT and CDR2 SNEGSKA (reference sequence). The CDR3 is CSARDGREETQYF. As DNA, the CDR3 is TGCAGTGCTAGAGATGGGAGGGAAGAGACCCAGTACTTC.

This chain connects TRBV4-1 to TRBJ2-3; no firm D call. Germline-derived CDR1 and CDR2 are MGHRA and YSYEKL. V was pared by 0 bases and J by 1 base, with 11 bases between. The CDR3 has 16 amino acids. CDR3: CASSQDDLGGTDTQYF. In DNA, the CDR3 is TGCGCCAGCAGCCAAGATGATCTCGGAGGCACAGATACGCAGTATTTT.

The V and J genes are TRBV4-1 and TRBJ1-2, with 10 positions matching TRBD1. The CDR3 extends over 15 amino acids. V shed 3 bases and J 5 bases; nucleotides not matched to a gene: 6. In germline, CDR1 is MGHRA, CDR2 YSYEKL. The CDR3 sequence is CASSQGQGKPYGYTF. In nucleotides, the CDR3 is TGCGCCAGCAGCCAGGGACAGGGGAAGCCATATGGCTACACCTTC.

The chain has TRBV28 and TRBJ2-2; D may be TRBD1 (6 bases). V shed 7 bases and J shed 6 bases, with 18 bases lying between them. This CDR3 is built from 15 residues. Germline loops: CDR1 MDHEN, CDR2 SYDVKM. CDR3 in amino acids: CASTTSTGRAGELFF. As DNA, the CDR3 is TGTGCCAGCACAACCTCTACAGGGCGGGCCGGGGAGCTGTTTTTT.

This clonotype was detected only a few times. The CDR3: CASSYSYGDGELFF. CDR3 nucleotides: TGTGCCAGCAGTTACTCTTACGGAGACGGGGAGCTGTTTTTT. The rearrangement links TRBV6-5 to TRBJ2-2; D is ambiguous. CDR3 length: 14 residues. The V end lost 0 bases, the J end lost 7 bases, and 9 bases lay between the germline ends. The germline CDR1 and CDR2 sequences are MNHEY and SVGAGI.

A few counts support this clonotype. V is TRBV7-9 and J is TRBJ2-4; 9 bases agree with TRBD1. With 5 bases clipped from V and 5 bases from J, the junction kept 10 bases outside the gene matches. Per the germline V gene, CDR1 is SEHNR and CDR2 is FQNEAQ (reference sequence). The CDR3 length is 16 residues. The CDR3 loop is CASSPRTGVGENIQYF. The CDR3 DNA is TGTGCCAGCAGCCCAAGGACAGGGGTCGGTGAAAACATTCAGTACTTC.

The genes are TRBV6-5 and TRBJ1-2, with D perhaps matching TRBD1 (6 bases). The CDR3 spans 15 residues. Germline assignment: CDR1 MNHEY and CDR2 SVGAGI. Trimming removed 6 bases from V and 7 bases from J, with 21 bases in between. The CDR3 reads CASSSARGVAGGYTF. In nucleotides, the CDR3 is TGTGCCAGCAGCTCCGCGAGGGGGGTTGCCGGTGGCTACACCTTC.

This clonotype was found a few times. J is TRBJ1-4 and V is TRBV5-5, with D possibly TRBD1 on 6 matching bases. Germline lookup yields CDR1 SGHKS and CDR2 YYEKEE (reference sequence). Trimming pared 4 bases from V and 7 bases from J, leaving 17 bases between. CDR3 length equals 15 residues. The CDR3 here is CASSGWTAVREKLFF. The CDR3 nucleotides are TGTGCCAGCAGCGGGTGGACAGCCGTCCGTGAAAAACTGTTTTTT.

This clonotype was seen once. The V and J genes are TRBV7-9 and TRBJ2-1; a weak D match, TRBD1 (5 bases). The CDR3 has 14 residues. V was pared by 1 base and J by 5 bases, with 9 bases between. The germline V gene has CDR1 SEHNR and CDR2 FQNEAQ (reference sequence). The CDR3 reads CASSLGPGNNEQFF. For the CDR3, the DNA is TGTGCCAGCAGCTTAGGGCCAGGGAACAATGAGCAGTTCTTC.

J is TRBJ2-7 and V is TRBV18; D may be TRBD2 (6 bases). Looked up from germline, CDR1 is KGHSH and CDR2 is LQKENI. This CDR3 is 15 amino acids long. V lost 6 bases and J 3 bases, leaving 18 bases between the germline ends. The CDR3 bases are TGTGCCAGCTCCCTCGATGGGGGGACGTACTACGAGCAGTACTTC. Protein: CASSLDGGTYYEQYF. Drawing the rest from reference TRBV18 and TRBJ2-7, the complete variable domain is NAGVMQNPRHLVRRRGQEARLRCSPMKGHSHVYWYRQLPEEGLKFMVYLQKENIIDESGMPKERFSAEFPKEGPSILRIQQVVRGDSAAYFCASSLDGGTYYEQYFGPGTRLTVT.

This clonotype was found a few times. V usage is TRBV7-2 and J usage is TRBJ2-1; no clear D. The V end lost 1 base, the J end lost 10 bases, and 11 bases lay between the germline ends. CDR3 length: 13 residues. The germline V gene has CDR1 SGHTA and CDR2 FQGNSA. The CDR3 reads CASSLGPQREQFF. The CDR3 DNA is TGTGCCAGCAGCTTAGGCCCCCAAAGGGAGCAGTTCTTC.

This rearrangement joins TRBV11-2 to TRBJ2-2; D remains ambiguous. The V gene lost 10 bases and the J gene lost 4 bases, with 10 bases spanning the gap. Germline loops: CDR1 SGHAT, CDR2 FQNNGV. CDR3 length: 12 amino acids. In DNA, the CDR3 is TGTGCCATCCACCCAGGCACCGGGGAGCTGTTTTTT. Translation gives CAIHPGTGELFF. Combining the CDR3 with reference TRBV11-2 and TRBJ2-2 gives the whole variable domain EAGVAQSPRYKIIEKRQSVAFWCNPISGHATLYWYQQILGQGPKLLIQFQNNGVVDDSQLPKDRFSAERLKGVDSTLKIQPAKLEDSAVYLCAIHPGTGELFFGEGSRLTVL.

The CDR3 is CASSRVRGVKGTEAFF. The CDR3 DNA follows: TGTGCCAGCAGCAGAGTTAGGGGGGTCAAAGGCACTGAAGCTTTCTTT. The V call is TRBV12-3 or TRBV12-4, the J call TRBJ1-1, with D maybe TRBD1 (6 bases). The germline V and J ends were trimmed by 6 bases and 4 bases, with 21 bases remaining between them. The CDR3 sequence is 16 residues long.